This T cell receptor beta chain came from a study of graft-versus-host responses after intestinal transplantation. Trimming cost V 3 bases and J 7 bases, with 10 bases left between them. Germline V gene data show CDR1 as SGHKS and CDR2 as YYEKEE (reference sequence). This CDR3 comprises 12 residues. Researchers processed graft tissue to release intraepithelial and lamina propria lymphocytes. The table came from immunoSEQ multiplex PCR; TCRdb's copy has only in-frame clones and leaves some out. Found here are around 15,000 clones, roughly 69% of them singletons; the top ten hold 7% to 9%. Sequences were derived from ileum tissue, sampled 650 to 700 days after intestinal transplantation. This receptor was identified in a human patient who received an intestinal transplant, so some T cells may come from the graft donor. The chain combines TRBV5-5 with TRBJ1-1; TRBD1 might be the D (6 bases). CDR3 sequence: CASSYLDSEAFF. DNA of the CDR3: TGTGCCAGCAGCTACCTGGACAGTGAAGCTTTCTTT.